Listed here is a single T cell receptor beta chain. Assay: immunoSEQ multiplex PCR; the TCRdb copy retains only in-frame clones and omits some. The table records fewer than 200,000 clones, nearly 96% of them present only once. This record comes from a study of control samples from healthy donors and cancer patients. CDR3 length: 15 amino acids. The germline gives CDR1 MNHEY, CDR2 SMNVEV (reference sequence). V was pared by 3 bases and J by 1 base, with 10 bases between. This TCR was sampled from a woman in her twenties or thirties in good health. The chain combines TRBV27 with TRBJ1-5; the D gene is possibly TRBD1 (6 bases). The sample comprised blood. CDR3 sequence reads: CASSLTDRSNQPQHF. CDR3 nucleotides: TGTGCCAGCAGTTTGACGGACAGAAGCAATCAGCCCCAGCATTTT.